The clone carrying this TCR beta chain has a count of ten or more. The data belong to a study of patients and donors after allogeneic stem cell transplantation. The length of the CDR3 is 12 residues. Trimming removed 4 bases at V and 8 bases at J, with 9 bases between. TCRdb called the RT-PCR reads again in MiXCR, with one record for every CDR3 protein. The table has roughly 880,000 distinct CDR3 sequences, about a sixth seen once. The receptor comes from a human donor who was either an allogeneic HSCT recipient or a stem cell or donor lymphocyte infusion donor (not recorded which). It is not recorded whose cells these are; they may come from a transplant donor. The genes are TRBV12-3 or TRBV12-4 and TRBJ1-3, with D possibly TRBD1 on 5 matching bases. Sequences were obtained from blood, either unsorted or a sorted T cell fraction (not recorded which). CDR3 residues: CASSYGGHTIYF. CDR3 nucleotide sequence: TGTGCCAGCAGTTACGGGGGACACACCATATATTTT.